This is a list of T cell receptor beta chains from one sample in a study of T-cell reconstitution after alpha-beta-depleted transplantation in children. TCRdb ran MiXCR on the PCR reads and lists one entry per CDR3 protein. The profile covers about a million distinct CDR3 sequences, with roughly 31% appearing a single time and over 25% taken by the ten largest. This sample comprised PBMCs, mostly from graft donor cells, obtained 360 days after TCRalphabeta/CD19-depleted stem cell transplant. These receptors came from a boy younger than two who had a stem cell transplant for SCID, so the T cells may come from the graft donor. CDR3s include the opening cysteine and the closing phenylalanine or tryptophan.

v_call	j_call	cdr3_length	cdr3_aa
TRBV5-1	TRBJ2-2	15	CASSLLRGPSGELFF
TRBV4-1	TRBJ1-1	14	CASSQRGGYTEAFF
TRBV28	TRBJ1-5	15	CASRNPWGSNQPQHF
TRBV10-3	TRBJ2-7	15	CAISGRGGGLDEQYF
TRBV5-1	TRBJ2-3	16	CASSPPSGGATDTQYF
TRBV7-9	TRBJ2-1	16	CASSPDRTFINNEQFF
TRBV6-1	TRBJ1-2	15	CASSPRGQGARGYTF
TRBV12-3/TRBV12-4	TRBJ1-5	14	CASSRTGLESAQHF
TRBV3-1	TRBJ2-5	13	CASSPDGQETQYF
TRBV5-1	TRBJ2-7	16	CASSSNRHGGNYEQYF
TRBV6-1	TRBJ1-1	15	CASSVEGALNTEAFF
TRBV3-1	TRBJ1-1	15	CASRRLTQGGSEAFF
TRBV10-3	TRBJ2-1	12	CAISEFKNEQFF
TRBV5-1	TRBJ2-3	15	CASSLEWTGTDTQYF
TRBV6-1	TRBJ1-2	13	CASSGGGSYGYTF
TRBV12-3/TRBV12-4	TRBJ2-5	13	CASSRDSGETQYF
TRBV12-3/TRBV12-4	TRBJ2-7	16	CASSLPPGHGIYEQYF
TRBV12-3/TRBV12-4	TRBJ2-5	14	CASAFRRVGETQYF
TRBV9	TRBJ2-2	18	CASSVADQGALNTGELFF
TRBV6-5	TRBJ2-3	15	CASSYSSTGADTQYF
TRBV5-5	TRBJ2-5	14	CASSIGGAEETQYF
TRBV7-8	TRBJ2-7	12	CASSRTSDEQYF